A selection of T cell receptor beta chains follows, all from one sample in a study of blood T cell repertoires in COVID-19. Here immunoSEQ multiplex PCR was the method, and the copy in TCRdb shows in-frame clones only, minus some. The sample holds 200,000 to 250,000 clones, 70% to 90% seen once. Material for sequencing was peripheral blood. These TCRs come from a woman in her 30s with COVID-19, enrolled during active disease. The CDR3 runs from the conserved cysteine through the conserved F or W. The order of the fields is clone size, D gene, J gene, V gene, CDR3 DNA, CDR3 protein. D genes are given only for firm matches. Clone sizes are given selectively: once, few, many, or a class where the clone is expanded.

clone size: NA; D gene: TRBD1; J gene: TRBJ2-3; V gene: TRBV9; CDR3 DNA: TGTGCCAGCAGAATCGGAGGCAGGGGGCGATCGGGTGGAGATACGCAGTATTTT; CDR3 protein: CASRIGGRGRSGGDTQYF
clone size: NA; D gene: NA; J gene: TRBJ1-4; V gene: TRBV5-1; CDR3 DNA: TGCGCCAGCAGCTTGAAGCCTAGGGGGGGCCTCACAGATGAAAAACTGTTTTTT; CDR3 protein: CASSLKPRGGLTDEKLFF
clone size: once; D gene: NA; J gene: TRBJ2-5; V gene: TRBV19; CDR3 DNA: TGTGCCAGTAGTATAGATCCCGGCGGCCTCCAAGAGACCCAGTACTTC; CDR3 protein: CASSIDPGGLQETQYF
clone size: NA; D gene: NA; J gene: TRBJ1-5; V gene: TRBV4-3; CDR3 DNA: TGCGCCAGCAGCCAAGATCTGTCCAGCAATCAGCCCCAGCATTTT; CDR3 protein: CASSQDLSSNQPQHF
clone size: NA; D gene: NA; J gene: TRBJ2-7; V gene: TRBV18; CDR3 DNA: TGTGCCAGCTCACCAGATTCTGGCAGGACCTACGAGCAGTACTTC; CDR3 protein: CASSPDSGRTYEQYF
clone size: NA; D gene: TRBD1; J gene: TRBJ2-5; V gene: TRBV19; CDR3 DNA: TGTGCCACCAACGAGCAGACAGGGAGTAAGACCCAGTACTTC; CDR3 protein: CATNEQTGSKTQYF
clone size: few; D gene: NA; J gene: TRBJ2-1; V gene: TRBV7-8; CDR3 DNA: TGTGCCAGCAGCTTCGCCGGGACTCGAAATGAGCAGTTCTTC; CDR3 protein: CASSFAGTRNEQFF
clone size: NA; D gene: NA; J gene: TRBJ1-2; V gene: TRBV27; CDR3 DNA: TGTGCCAGCAGTTTAGGCGGGCCCCGGCCGTATGGCTACACCTTC; CDR3 protein: CASSLGGPRPYGYTF
clone size: NA; D gene: NA; J gene: TRBJ2-1; V gene: TRBV7-2; CDR3 DNA: TGTGCCAGCAGACTGGCGGGGAGTCTCCACAATGAGCAGTTCTTC; CDR3 protein: CASRLAGSLHNEQFF
clone size: NA; D gene: TRBD1; J gene: TRBJ1-1; V gene: TRBV6-6; CDR3 DNA: TGTGCCAGCAGTTACGGGGGGACAGGATACACTGAAGCTTTCTTT; CDR3 protein: CASSYGGTGYTEAFF
clone size: NA; D gene: TRBD2; J gene: TRBJ2-5; V gene: TRBV2; CDR3 DNA: TGTGCCAGCAAGAGGGACTACCCGACCGGGGAGACCCAGTACTTC; CDR3 protein: CASKRDYPTGETQYF
clone size: NA; D gene: NA; J gene: TRBJ1-1; V gene: TRBV27; CDR3 DNA: TGTGCCAGCAGTCCATTCGGACAACTCAACACTGAAGCTTTCTTT; CDR3 protein: CASSPFGQLNTEAFF
clone size: NA; D gene: TRBD1; J gene: TRBJ2-2; V gene: TRBV29-1; CDR3 DNA: TGCAGCGCCGCCGACAGGGGGGTCACCGGGGAGCTGTTTTTT; CDR3 protein: CSAADRGVTGELFF
clone size: NA; D gene: TRBD1; J gene: TRBJ2-5; V gene: TRBV18; CDR3 DNA: TGTGCCAGCTCGACAGGGGAACGAGAGACCCAGTACTTC; CDR3 protein: CASSTGERETQYF
clone size: once; D gene: NA; J gene: TRBJ1-2; V gene: TRBV9; CDR3 DNA: TGTGCCAGCAGCGTAGAAGGGGGAACGGGGTATGGCTACACCTTC; CDR3 protein: CASSVEGGTGYGYTF
clone size: NA; D gene: TRBD1; J gene: TRBJ2-7; V gene: TRBV28; CDR3 DNA: TGTGCCAGCAGTTTCAGGGACAGGGGATTCTACGAGCAGTACTTC; CDR3 protein: CASSFRDRGFYEQYF
clone size: many; D gene: NA; J gene: TRBJ1-3; V gene: TRBV7-9; CDR3 DNA: TGTGCCAGCAGCGTCAGTGGAAACACCATATATTTT; CDR3 protein: CASSVSGNTIYF
clone size: NA; D gene: TRBD2; J gene: TRBJ2-3; V gene: TRBV2; CDR3 DNA: TGTGCCAGCAGTAAGCGGACTAGCGGAGCCGATTTAACGCAGTATTTT; CDR3 protein: CASSKRTSGADLTQYF
clone size: few; D gene: TRBD1; J gene: TRBJ1-6; V gene: TRBV28; CDR3 DNA: TGTGCCAGCAGTACCACCGGGACAGCGAACTCCTATAATTCACCCCTCCACTTT; CDR3 protein: CASSTTGTANSYNSPLHF
clone size: NA; D gene: NA; J gene: TRBJ1-6; V gene: TRBV9; CDR3 DNA: TGTGCCAGCAGCGCGGGGAACGCGGGTTCACCCCTCCACTTT; CDR3 protein: CASSAGNAGSPLHF
clone size: NA; D gene: TRBD2; J gene: TRBJ2-3; V gene: TRBV7-2; CDR3 DNA: TGTGCCAGCAGCTTAGTTGGTTCTAGCGGAACTAGCACAGATACGCAGTATTTT; CDR3 protein: CASSLVGSSGTSTDTQYF
clone size: NA; D gene: NA; J gene: TRBJ1-3; V gene: TRBV7-8; CDR3 DNA: TGTGCCAGCGGAACAGACTCTGGAAACACCATATATTTT; CDR3 protein: CASGTDSGNTIYF
clone size: few; D gene: TRBD1; J gene: TRBJ1-2; V gene: TRBV5-4; CDR3 DNA: TGTGCCAGCAGCCCTCCGGGACAGGGAAACTATGGCTACACCTTC; CDR3 protein: CASSPPGQGNYGYTF
clone size: NA; D gene: NA; J gene: TRBJ2-5; V gene: TRBV20-1; CDR3 DNA: TGCAGTGCTAGTCGGGGAACAGGGAATGGGGAGACCCAGTACTTC; CDR3 protein: CSASRGTGNGETQYF
clone size: once; D gene: NA; J gene: TRBJ1-2; V gene: TRBV5-1; CDR3 DNA: TGCGCCAGCAGCTTGTCCCAGGGGCGGGATGGCTACACCTTC; CDR3 protein: CASSLSQGRDGYTF
clone size: NA; D gene: NA; J gene: TRBJ1-1; V gene: TRBV4-3; CDR3 DNA: TGCGCCAGCAGCCAGAACCGAGGGATCAACACTGAAGCTTTCTTT; CDR3 protein: CASSQNRGINTEAFF
clone size: NA; D gene: NA; J gene: TRBJ2-7; V gene: TRBV24-1; CDR3 DNA: TGTGCCACACCGGAGACAGGATTATACGAGCAGTACTTC; CDR3 protein: CATPETGLYEQYF
clone size: NA; D gene: NA; J gene: TRBJ1-2; V gene: TRBV12-5; CDR3 DNA: TGTGCTAGTGGTTTGGTAGTGTACAGTCCCCACCCAGTCGGCTACACCTTC; CDR3 protein: CASGLVVYSPHPVGYTF
clone size: once; D gene: TRBD1; J gene: TRBJ1-3; V gene: TRBV28; CDR3 DNA: TGTGCCAGCAGACTCCGACAGGGTGTCGGACGGTGGAACACCATATATTTT; CDR3 protein: CASRLRQGVGRWNTIYF
clone size: NA; D gene: NA; J gene: TRBJ1-2; V gene: TRBV5-5; CDR3 DNA: TGTGCCAGCAGCTTGGGCGGTCAGGGGCTCTATGGCTACACCTTC; CDR3 protein: CASSLGGQGLYGYTF
clone size: NA; D gene: TRBD2; J gene: TRBJ2-1; V gene: TRBV7-9; CDR3 DNA: TGTGCCAGCAGCCCCTGGACTAGCGGGCTATCAGACAATGAGCAGTTCTTC; CDR3 protein: CASSPWTSGLSDNEQFF
clone size: NA; D gene: NA; J gene: TRBJ1-5; V gene: TRBV28; CDR3 DNA: TGTGCCGCCCGTAACGGGGGTGGCGGGCAGCCCCAGCATTTT; CDR3 protein: CAARNGGGGQPQHF
clone size: once; D gene: TRBD1; J gene: TRBJ2-2; V gene: TRBV4-2; CDR3 DNA: TGTGCCAGCAGCCAACCCGGGACAGGGGCCGGGGAGCTGTTTTTT; CDR3 protein: CASSQPGTGAGELFF
clone size: NA; D gene: NA; J gene: TRBJ2-3; V gene: TRBV7-9; CDR3 DNA: TGTGCCAGCAGCTTAGGACTAGTTGGCACAGATACGCAGTATTTT; CDR3 protein: CASSLGLVGTDTQYF
clone size: NA; D gene: NA; J gene: TRBJ1-1; V gene: TRBV10-1; CDR3 DNA: TGCGCCAGCAGTATGTCGGGGAACACTGAAGCTTTCTTT; CDR3 protein: CASSMSGNTEAFF
clone size: NA; D gene: TRBD2; J gene: TRBJ2-1; V gene: TRBV7-2; CDR3 DNA: TGTGCCAGCAGCCTCATAGCGGGGTGGTCCTACAATGAGCAGTTCTTC; CDR3 protein: CASSLIAGWSYNEQFF
clone size: NA; D gene: TRBD2; J gene: TRBJ2-5; V gene: TRBV7-2; CDR3 DNA: TGTGCCAGCAGCCCCCCCCGGCGGGGGGCCACCCAAGAGACCCAGTACTTC; CDR3 protein: CASSPPRRGATQETQYF
clone size: NA; D gene: TRBD1; J gene: TRBJ1-3; V gene: TRBV7-8; CDR3 DNA: TGTGCCAGCAGCGCCCGGACAGGTTCTGGAAACACCATATATTTT; CDR3 protein: CASSARTGSGNTIYF
clone size: NA; D gene: NA; J gene: TRBJ1-2; V gene: TRBV18; CDR3 DNA: TGTGCCAGCTCGGAACAGGGCTCTGGCTACACCTTC; CDR3 protein: CASSEQGSGYTF
clone size: NA; D gene: TRBD1; J gene: TRBJ1-1; V gene: TRBV19; CDR3 DNA: TGTGCCAGTAGTATCCCTTATCCGGGACAGGGGAACACTGAAGCTTTCTTT; CDR3 protein: CASSIPYPGQGNTEAFF
clone size: NA; D gene: NA; J gene: TRBJ1-4; V gene: TRBV6-4; CDR3 DNA: TGTGCCAGCAGTGACTCGGCCGAAAATGAAAAACTGTTTTTT; CDR3 protein: CASSDSAENEKLFF
clone size: NA; D gene: NA; J gene: TRBJ2-3; V gene: TRBV28; CDR3 DNA: TGTGCCAGCAGTTATGGAGGTTGGGATACGCAGTATTTT; CDR3 protein: CASSYGGWDTQYF
clone size: once; D gene: NA; J gene: TRBJ2-5; V gene: TRBV7-9; CDR3 DNA: TGTGCCAGCAGCCCGGACAGAGCCCAAGAGACCCAGTACTTC; CDR3 protein: CASSPDRAQETQYF
clone size: NA; D gene: TRBD1; J gene: TRBJ1-1; V gene: TRBV9; CDR3 DNA: TGTGCCAGCAGCGAGACAGGGGATACCACTGAAGCTTTCTTT; CDR3 protein: CASSETGDTTEAFF
clone size: NA; D gene: TRBD1; J gene: TRBJ1-1; V gene: TRBV7-9; CDR3 DNA: TGTGCCAGCAGCTCGCCCTGGACAGGCTTTGAAGCTTTCTTT; CDR3 protein: CASSSPWTGFEAFF
clone size: NA; D gene: NA; J gene: TRBJ2-3; V gene: TRBV29-1; CDR3 DNA: TGCAGCGTATCGTATTTGGGGCAGGCCACAGATACGCAGTATTTT; CDR3 protein: CSVSYLGQATDTQYF
clone size: NA; D gene: TRBD2; J gene: TRBJ2-1; V gene: TRBV5-4; CDR3 DNA: TGTGCCAGCAGCTTAGGACTAGCGGGCAATGAGCAGTTCTTC; CDR3 protein: CASSLGLAGNEQFF
clone size: NA; D gene: NA; J gene: TRBJ2-1; V gene: TRBV24-1; CDR3 DNA: TGTGCCACCAGTGAACCCGGGACTCATTATAACAATGAGCAGTTCTTC; CDR3 protein: CATSEPGTHYNNEQFF
clone size: once; D gene: NA; J gene: TRBJ2-1; V gene: TRBV12-5; CDR3 DNA: TGTGCTAGTGCCTCAGGGGGGGACAGGCGATACAATGAGCAGTTCTTC; CDR3 protein: CASASGGDRRYNEQFF
clone size: NA; D gene: NA; J gene: TRBJ2-1; V gene: TRBV7-2; CDR3 DNA: TGTGCCAGCAGCGCCCGAATCCGAGACGGAGGTGAGCAGTTCTTC; CDR3 protein: CASSARIRDGGEQFF
clone size: NA; D gene: NA; J gene: TRBJ2-7; V gene: TRBV5-1; CDR3 DNA: TGCGCCAGCAGCTTAACGGGGGGCACCTACGAGCAGTACTTC; CDR3 protein: CASSLTGGTYEQYF
clone size: NA; D gene: TRBD1; J gene: TRBJ1-5; V gene: TRBV10-3; CDR3 DNA: TGTGCCATCAGGGGGACAGGGGAAAGTAATCAGCCCCAGCATTTT; CDR3 protein: CAIRGTGESNQPQHF
clone size: NA; D gene: NA; J gene: TRBJ1-1; V gene: TRBV27; CDR3 DNA: TGTGCCAGCAGTTTAGCGCCCGGGGAGCCAGGCCTTGAAGCTTTCTTT; CDR3 protein: CASSLAPGEPGLEAFF
clone size: NA; D gene: TRBD1; J gene: TRBJ2-2; V gene: TRBV11-3; CDR3 DNA: TGTGCCAGCAGCTTGACAGGGGCGGACGGGGAGCTGTTTTTT; CDR3 protein: CASSLTGADGELFF
clone size: NA; D gene: TRBD2; J gene: TRBJ2-3; V gene: TRBV24-1; CDR3 DNA: TGTGCCACCAGTGATCCAGGACTAGCGGGACGGGTGGCGCAGTATTTT; CDR3 protein: CATSDPGLAGRVAQYF
clone size: NA; D gene: NA; J gene: TRBJ2-7; V gene: TRBV6-5; CDR3 DNA: TGTGCCAGCAGCTCAGGGGAAGACGCTTCCTACGAGCAGTACTTC; CDR3 protein: CASSSGEDASYEQYF
clone size: NA; D gene: NA; J gene: TRBJ2-1; V gene: TRBV5-4; CDR3 DNA: TGTGCCAGCAGCTTGGGGGGGTCCGGGAGTGGTGAGCAGTTCTTC; CDR3 protein: CASSLGGSGSGEQFF
clone size: NA; D gene: TRBD1; J gene: TRBJ2-1; V gene: TRBV24-1; CDR3 DNA: TGTGCCACGGGAAGGACAGGACCGTACAATGAGCAGTTCTTC; CDR3 protein: CATGRTGPYNEQFF